This entry features one T cell receptor beta chain sequence. What it recognizes is unknown. Deletions cut 5 bases from V and 3 bases from J, with 10 bases between. The CDR3 sequence is 13 residues long. Per germline, CDR1 LNHDA and CDR2 SQIVND (reference sequence). Time point indicated: blood 2 weeks post-SBRT. Treatment here: 15 Gy SBRT to primary tumor, nephrectomy 4 weeks later. After SBRT, blood was collected at 2 and 4 weeks, plus baseline. Sequencing used immunoSEQ multiplex PCR; TCRdb keeps in-frame clones, though not all of them. The table lists 100,000 to 150,000 clones, 88% of them singletons, with around 6% in the top ten. The data are from a study of radiation and T cells in renal cell carcinoma. Study overall: Nephrectomy followed 15 Gy stereotactic body radiation by 4 weeks. Findings and caveats of the study: From baseline, blood top tumor clonotypes peaked at 2 weeks post-radiation. Baseline intratumoral clonotype presence is unknown without pretreatment biopsies.

This sequence joins TRBV19 and TRBJ1-2; D remains unclear. The receptor comes from a woman in her seventies with renal cell carcinoma. Material: blood, obtained from a patient whose treatment included radiotherapy and nephrectomy. The CDR3 here is CASSPSGDYGYTF. The CDR3 DNA sequence: TGTGCCAGTAGTCCCAGCGGTGACTATGGCTACACCTTC.